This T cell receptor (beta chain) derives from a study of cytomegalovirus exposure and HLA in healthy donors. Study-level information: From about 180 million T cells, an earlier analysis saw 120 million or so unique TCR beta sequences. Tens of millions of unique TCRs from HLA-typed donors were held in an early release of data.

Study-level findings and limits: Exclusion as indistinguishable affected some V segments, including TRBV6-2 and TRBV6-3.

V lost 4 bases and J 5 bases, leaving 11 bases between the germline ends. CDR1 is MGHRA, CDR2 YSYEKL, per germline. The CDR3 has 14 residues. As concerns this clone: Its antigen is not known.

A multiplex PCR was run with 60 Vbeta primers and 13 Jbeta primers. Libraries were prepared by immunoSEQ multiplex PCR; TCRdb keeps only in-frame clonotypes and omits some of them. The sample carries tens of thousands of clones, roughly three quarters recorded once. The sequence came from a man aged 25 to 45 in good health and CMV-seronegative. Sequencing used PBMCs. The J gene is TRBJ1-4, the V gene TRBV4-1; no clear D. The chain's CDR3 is CASSLESFNEKLFF. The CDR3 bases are TGCGCCAGCAGCCTCGAGAGTTTCAATGAAAAACTGTTTTTT.